One and the same sample provided the 23 T cell receptor beta chains below, sequenced in a study of neurological immune-mediated disorders. TCRdb re-derived calls from the 5' RACE reads in MiXCR, one entry per CDR3 protein. The sample includes roughly 34,000 distinct CDR3 sequences, approximately 4.2% of them seen just once. Sequencing was performed on PBMCs. These TCRs come from a man aged 18 to 35 in good health.

This clonotype was observed many times. This chain connects TRBV11-1 to TRBJ2-3; TRBD1 or TRBD2 may be the D gene (5 bases each). The CDR3 covers 20 residues. Trimming left V 3 bases short and J 8 bases short, with 33 bases between. Germline CDR1 reads SGHAT; CDR2 reads FQDESV (reference sequence). The CDR3 here is CASSFALRTENLPLGATQYF. DNA of the CDR3: TGTGCCAGCAGCTTTGCTCTACGAACTGAGAATCTACCCCTCGGGGCTACGCAGTATTTT.

This clonotype occurred many times. The V gene is TRBV9, the J gene TRBJ2-6; D remains unclear. The CDR3 is made up of 16 amino acids. CDR1 and CDR2 (germline): SGDLS, YYNGEE. Trimming took off 0 bases at V and 0 bases at J, with 7 bases between the two ends. The CDR3 bases are TGTGCCAGCAGCGTAGTGGACCACTCTGGGGCCAACGTCCTGACTTTC. Protein: CASSVVDHSGANVLTF.

This clonotype came up a few times. V and J are TRBV15 and TRBJ2-3; TRBD2 might be the D (6 bases). In germline, CDR1 is LNHNV, CDR2 YYDKDF (reference sequence). The germline V and J ends were trimmed by 2 bases and 10 bases, with 13 bases remaining between them. The CDR3 consists of 13 residues. In DNA form, the CDR3 reads TGTGCCACCAGCAGACCGACTAGGGACGCGCAGTATTTT. As protein: CATSRPTRDAQYF. Full variable domain (rest looked up from reference TRBV15 and TRBJ2-3): DAMVIQNPRYQVTQFGKPVTLSCSQTLNHNVMYWYQQKSSQAPKLLFHYYDKDFNNEADTPDNFQSRRPNTSFCFLDIRSPGLGDTAMYLCATSRPTRDAQYFGPGTRLTVL.

J is TRBJ2-4 and V is TRBV6-5; no reliable D call. Deletions cut 0 bases from V and 0 bases from J, with 12 bases between. Germline CDR1 MNHEY, CDR2 SVGAGI. The CDR3 is 17 amino acids. Here the CDR3 reads CASSYSGDLLAKNIQYF. CDR3 coding DNA: TGTGCCAGCAGTTACTCTGGGGATCTCCTAGCCAAAAACATTCAGTACTTC.

This clonotype was observed many times. The chain combines TRBV19 with TRBJ1-5; no clear D gene. CDR1 LNHDA and CDR2 SQIVND come from the germline V gene (reference sequence). V lost 4 bases and J 2 bases, leaving 9 bases between the germline ends. The CDR3 length is 14 residues. DNA for the CDR3: TGTGCCAGTAGTACAGGACGGCGCAATCAGCCCCAGCATTTT. It codes for CASSTGRRNQPQHF.

At least ten counts were recorded for this clonotype. This rearrangement joins TRBV11-2 to TRBJ2-7; perhaps TRBD1 as D (6 bases). The germline gives CDR1 SGHAT, CDR2 FQNNGV. The V and J ends lost 2 bases and 2 bases respectively, with 10 bases between them. The CDR3 has 14 amino acids. DNA of the CDR3: TGTGCCAGCAGCTTATGGACAGCAGCCTACGAGCAGTACTTC. The encoded protein is CASSLWTAAYEQYF. Combining the CDR3 with reference TRBV11-2 and TRBJ2-7 gives the whole variable domain EAGVAQSPRYKIIEKRQSVAFWCNPISGHATLYWYQQILGQGPKLLIQFQNNGVVDDSQLPKDRFSAERLKGVDSTLKIQPAKLEDSAVYLCASSLWTAAYEQYFGPGTRLTVT.

This clonotype was observed at least ten times. V is TRBV6-2 or TRBV6-3 and J is TRBJ1-5; D is unresolved. Germline V gene data show CDR1 as MNHEY and CDR2 as SVGEGT. V was shortened by 0 bases and J by 5 bases, with 14 bases between the two germline ends. The CDR3 spans 16 residues. CDR3 sequence (DNA): TGTGCCAGCAGTTACTCTGGACGGCTTCACCATCAGCCCCAGCATTTT. Protein sequence: CASSYSGRLHHQPQHF.

This clonotype showed up many times. The V gene is TRBV6-1, the J gene TRBJ2-5; unclear D gene. Germline CDR1 MNHNS, CDR2 SASEGT. Trimming stripped 10 bases from V and 5 bases from J, with 14 bases between. The CDR3 sequence is 12 residues long. Here the CDR3 DNA reads TGTGCCACAAGGACCGACGGCGAGACCCAGTACTTC. Amino acid sequence: CATRTDGETQYF.

In its sample, this clonotype was seen many times. The genes are TRBV7-9 and TRBJ2-5, with a tentative D call TRBD1 (6 bases). This CDR3 is built from 15 residues. V dropped 5 bases and J dropped 3 bases, with 16 bases sitting between them. Germline lookup yields CDR1 SEHNR and CDR2 FQNEAQ (reference sequence). CDR3 protein: CASSPKRRQEETQYF. In nucleotides, the CDR3 is TGTGCCAGCAGCCCGAAACGTAGACAGGAAGAGACCCAGTACTTC.

The chain recombines TRBV30 with TRBJ1-1; D unresolved. Trimming took off 2 bases at V and 2 bases at J, with 9 bases between the two ends. The CDR3 runs to 13 residues. Germline assignment: CDR1 GTSNPN and CDR2 SVGIG (reference sequence). The CDR3 DNA sequence: TGTGCCTGGAGTTTGTCACGCAACACTGAAGCTTTCTTT. This encodes CAWSLSRNTEAFF.

This clonotype was counted ten times or more. The V call is TRBV11-1, the J call TRBJ2-7; the match to TRBD1 covers 11 bases. The CDR3 loop spans 13 amino acids. Per the germline V gene, CDR1 is SGHAT and CDR2 is FQDESV (reference sequence). The junction had 5 bases not matched to a gene; V was cut back by 5 bases and J by 8 bases. The CDR3 loop is CASSRDRGYQQYF. CDR3 DNA: TGTGCCAGCAGCAGGGACAGGGGGTACCAGCAGTACTTC.

This clonotype has ten or more counts. The V and J genes are TRBV20-1 and TRBJ1-3; D is undetermined. CDR1 is DFQATT and CDR2 is SNEGSKA in the germline V gene (reference sequence). The ends were cut back, 6 bases at V and 0 bases at J, with 15 bases in the middle. The CDR3 consists of 15 residues. CDR3 loop: CSADPIEASGNTIYF. DNA for the CDR3: TGCAGTGCCGACCCCATAGAGGCCTCTGGAAACACCATATATTTT.

The chain recombines TRBV12-3 or TRBV12-4 with TRBJ1-1; D perhaps matches TRBD1 (6 bases). The V gene lost 6 bases and the J gene lost 9 bases, with 20 bases spanning the gap. The CDR3 has 14 amino acids. The CDR3 loop is CASRDDRLGEQAFF. The DNA of the CDR3 is TGTGCCAGCAGGGATGACAGGTTGGGGGAACAAGCTTTCTTT.

At least ten counts were recorded for this clonotype. The CDR3 DNA is TGCAGTGCTAGAGATCCAGGGGGACGGGGAGCTTTCTTT. As protein: CSARDPGGRGAFF. The chain combines TRBV20-1 with TRBJ1-1, with 7 bases aligning to TRBD1. The CDR3 covers 13 residues. CDR1 DFQATT and CDR2 SNEGSKA come from the germline V gene (reference sequence). Trimming at V came to 0 bases and at J to 10 bases, leaving 8 bases not matched to a gene.

At least ten counts were recorded for this clonotype. The gene calls are TRBV5-1 and TRBJ2-7; D possibly corresponds to TRBD1 (6 bases). CDR3 size: 15 residues. Germline V lookup: CDR1 SGHRS, CDR2 YFSETQ. Trimming took 0 bases from V and 5 from J, leaving 15 bases between them. For the CDR3, the DNA is TGCGCCAGCAGCTTGGCCGAGCAGGGGTTCAACGAGCAGTACTTC. This gives the protein CASSLAEQGFNEQYF.

The sample holds many counts of this clonotype. The CDR3 loop reads CSVLPARMDTEAFF. CDR3 nucleotide sequence: TGCAGTGTCCTCCCGGCGAGGATGGACACTGAAGCTTTCTTT. The rearrangement links TRBV20-1 to TRBJ1-1, with D uncertain. Germline-derived CDR1 and CDR2 are DFQATT and SNEGSKA (reference sequence). Trimming removed 7 bases from V and 3 bases from J, with 18 bases in between. The CDR3 totals 14 residues.

This clonotype was detected many times. CDR3 residues: CASSLGTGDMETQYF. The CDR3, as DNA: TGTGCCAGCAGCTTAGGGACAGGGGATATGGAGACCCAGTACTTC. This sequence joins TRBV7-9 and TRBJ2-5; 9 nucleotides agree with TRBD1. The CDR3 totals 15 residues. J was trimmed by 5 bases and V by 1 base; bases with no gene match: 5. CDR1 and CDR2 (germline): SEHNR, FQNEAQ (reference sequence).

This clonotype came up many times. The chain recombines TRBV5-1 with TRBJ2-1, with 8 bases matching TRBD1. This CDR3 region has 15 residues. Germline V gene sequence: CDR1 SGHRS, CDR2 YFSETQ. The V gene end was trimmed by 0 bases and the J gene end by 2 bases; junction bases not matched to a gene: 1. CDR3 protein: CASSLEQGAYNEQFF. The CDR3, as DNA: TGCGCCAGCAGCTTGGAACAGGGGGCCTACAATGAGCAGTTCTTC.

This clonotype was seen ten or more times. The chain combines TRBV7-6 with TRBJ1-3; D call uncertain. Germline V gives CDR1 SGHVS, CDR2 FNYEAQ. Trimming took off 2 bases at V and 2 bases at J, with 4 bases between the two ends. The CDR3 extends over 13 amino acids. The chain's CDR3 is CASSLQAGNTIYF. For the CDR3, the DNA is TGTGCCAGCAGCTTACAGGCTGGAAACACCATATATTTT.

Many counts were recorded for this clonotype. This chain joins TRBV7-2 and TRBJ1-6; D gene uncertain. The germline gives CDR1 SGHTA, CDR2 FQGNSA. Trimming left V 1 base short and J 6 bases short, with 13 bases between. The CDR3 has 16 amino acids. The CDR3 protein is CASSLGAGSGNSPLHF. In DNA, the CDR3 is TGTGCCAGCAGCTTAGGGGCGGGGTCGGGTAATTCACCCCTCCACTTT.

Ten or more counts support this clonotype. The chain combines TRBV7-2 with TRBJ2-5; D unresolved. Trimming cost V 2 bases and J 5 bases, with 9 bases left between them. Germline CDR1 and CDR2: SGHTA and FQGNSA. The CDR3 totals 13 residues. CDR3 amino acids: CASSLLEGETQYF. The CDR3 nucleotides read TGTGCCAGCAGCTTACTCGAAGGGGAGACCCAGTACTTC.

This clonotype was counted at least ten times. The chain recombines TRBV7-9 with TRBJ1-6; possibly TRBD1 for D (5 bases). The V gene lost 4 bases and the J gene lost 0 bases, with 13 bases spanning the gap. The CDR3 consists of 17 residues. The germline CDR1 and CDR2 sequences are SEHNR and FQNEAQ (reference sequence). CDR3 nucleotide sequence: TGTGCCAGCAGCTCCACTGGGGCGAGCTCCTATAATTCACCCCTCCACTTT. The encoded protein is CASSSTGASSYNSPLHF.

In this sample, this clonotype turned up many times. V usage is TRBV29-1 and J usage is TRBJ1-5; tentatively, D is TRBD1 (5 bases). The CDR3 totals 13 residues. CDR1 is SQVTM, CDR2 ANQGSEA, per germline. Trimming stripped 1 base from V and 7 bases from J, with 11 bases between. CDR3 residues: CSVEAGYGQPQHF. The CDR3, as DNA: TGCAGCGTTGAAGCAGGGTACGGGCAGCCCCAGCATTTT. The full variable domain, rest sourced from reference TRBV29-1 and TRBJ1-5, is SAVISQKPSRDICQRGTSLTIQCQVDSQVTMMFWYRQQPGQSLTLIATANQGSEATYESGFVIDKFPISRPNLTFSTLTVSNMSPEDSSIYLCSVEAGYGQPQHFGDGTRLSIL.